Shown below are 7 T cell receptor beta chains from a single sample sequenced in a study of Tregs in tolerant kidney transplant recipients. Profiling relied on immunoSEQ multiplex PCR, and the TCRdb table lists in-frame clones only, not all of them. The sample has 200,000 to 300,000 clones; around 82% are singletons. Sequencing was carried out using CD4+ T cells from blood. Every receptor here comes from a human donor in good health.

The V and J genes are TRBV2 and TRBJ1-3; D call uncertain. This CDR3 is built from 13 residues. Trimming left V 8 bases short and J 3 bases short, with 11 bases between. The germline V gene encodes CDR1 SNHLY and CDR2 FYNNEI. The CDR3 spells CASVLHLGNTIYF. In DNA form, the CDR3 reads TGTGCCAGCGTGTTACACCTTGGAAACACCATATATTTT.

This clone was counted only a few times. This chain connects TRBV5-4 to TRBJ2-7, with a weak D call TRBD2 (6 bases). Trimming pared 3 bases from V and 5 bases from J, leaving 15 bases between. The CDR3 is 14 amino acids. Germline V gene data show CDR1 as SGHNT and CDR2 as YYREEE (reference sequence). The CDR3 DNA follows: TGTGCCAGCAGCTCCCCCGGGGGAGGCCACGAGCAGTACTTC. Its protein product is CASSSPGGGHEQYF.

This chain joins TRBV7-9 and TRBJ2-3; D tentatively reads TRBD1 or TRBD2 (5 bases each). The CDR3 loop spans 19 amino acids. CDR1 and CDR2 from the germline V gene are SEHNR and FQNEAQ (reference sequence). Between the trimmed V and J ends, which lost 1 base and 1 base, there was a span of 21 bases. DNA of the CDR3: TGTGCCAGCAGCTTAGGCCCCATTAACCTACGGGACGGCACAGATACGCAGTATTTT. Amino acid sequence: CASSLGPINLRDGTDTQYF.

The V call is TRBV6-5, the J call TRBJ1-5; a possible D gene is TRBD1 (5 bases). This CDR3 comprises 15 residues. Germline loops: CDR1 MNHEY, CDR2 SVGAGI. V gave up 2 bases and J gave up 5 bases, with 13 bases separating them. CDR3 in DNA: TGTGCCAGCAGTTACGGGGCAGGGCGAGATCAGCCCCAGCATTTT. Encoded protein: CASSYGAGRDQPQHF.

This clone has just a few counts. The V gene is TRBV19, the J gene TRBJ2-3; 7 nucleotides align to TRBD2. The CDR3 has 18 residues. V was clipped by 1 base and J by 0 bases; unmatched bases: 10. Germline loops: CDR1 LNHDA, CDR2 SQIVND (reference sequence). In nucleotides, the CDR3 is TGTGCCAGTAGTATAGGTCTTTCTAGCGGAACTAGCACAGATACGCAGTATTTT. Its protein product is CASSIGLSSGTSTDTQYF. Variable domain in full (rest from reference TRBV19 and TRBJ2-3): DGGITQSPKYLFRKEGQNVTLSCEQNLNHDAMYWYRQDPGQGLRLIYYSQIVNDFQKGDIAEGYSVSREKKESFPLTVTSAQKNPTAFYLCASSIGLSSGTSTDTQYFGPGTRLTVL.

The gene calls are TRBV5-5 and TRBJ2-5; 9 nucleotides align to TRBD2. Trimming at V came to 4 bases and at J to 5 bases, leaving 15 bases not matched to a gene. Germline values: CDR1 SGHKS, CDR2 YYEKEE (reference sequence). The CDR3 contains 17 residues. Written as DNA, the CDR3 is TGTGCCAGCAGCCTCCTGGGCTCGGCGGGAGGGGGTGAGACCCAGTACTTC. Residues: CASSLLGSAGGGETQYF.

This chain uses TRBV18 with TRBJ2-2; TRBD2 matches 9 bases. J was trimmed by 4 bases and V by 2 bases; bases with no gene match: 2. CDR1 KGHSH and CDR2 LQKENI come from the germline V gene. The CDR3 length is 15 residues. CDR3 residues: CASSPETSGTGELFF. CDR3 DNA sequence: TGTGCCAGCTCACCAGAGACTAGCGGCACCGGGGAGCTGTTTTTT. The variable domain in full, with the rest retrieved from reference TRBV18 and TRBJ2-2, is NAGVMQNPRHLVRRRGQEARLRCSPMKGHSHVYWYRQLPEEGLKFMVYLQKENIIDESGMPKERFSAEFPKEGPSILRIQQVVRGDSAAYFCASSPETSGTGELFFGEGSRLTVL.